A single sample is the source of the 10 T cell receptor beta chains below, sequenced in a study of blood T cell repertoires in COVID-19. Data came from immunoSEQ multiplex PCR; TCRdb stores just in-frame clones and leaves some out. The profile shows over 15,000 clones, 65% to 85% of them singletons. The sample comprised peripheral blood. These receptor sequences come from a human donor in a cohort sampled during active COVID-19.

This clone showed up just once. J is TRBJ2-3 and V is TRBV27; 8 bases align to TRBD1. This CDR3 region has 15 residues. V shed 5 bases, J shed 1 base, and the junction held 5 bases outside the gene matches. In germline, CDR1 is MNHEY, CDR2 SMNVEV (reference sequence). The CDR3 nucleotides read TGTGCCAGCAGTCCAGGGGGCGCAGGCACAGATACGCAGTATTTT. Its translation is CASSPGGAGTDTQYF.

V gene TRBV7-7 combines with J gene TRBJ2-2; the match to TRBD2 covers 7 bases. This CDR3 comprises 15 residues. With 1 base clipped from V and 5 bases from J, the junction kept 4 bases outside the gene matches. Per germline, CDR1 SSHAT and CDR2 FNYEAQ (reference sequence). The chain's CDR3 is CASSLGISGTGELFF. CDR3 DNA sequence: TGTGCCAGCAGCTTAGGGATTAGCGGGACCGGGGAGCTGTTTTTT.

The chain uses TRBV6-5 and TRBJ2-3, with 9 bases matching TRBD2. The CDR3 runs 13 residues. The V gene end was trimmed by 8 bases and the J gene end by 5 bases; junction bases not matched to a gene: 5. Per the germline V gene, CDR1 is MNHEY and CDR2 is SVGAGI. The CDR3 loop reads CASEREEVDTQYF. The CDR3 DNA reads TGTGCCAGCGAGCGGGAGGAGGTAGATACGCAGTATTTT.

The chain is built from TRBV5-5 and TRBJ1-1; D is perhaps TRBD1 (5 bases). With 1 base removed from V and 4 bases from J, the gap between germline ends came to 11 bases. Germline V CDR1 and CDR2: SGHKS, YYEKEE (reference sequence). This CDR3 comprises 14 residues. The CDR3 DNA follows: TGTGCCAGCAGCTTGACAGGTGGTGGCACTGAAGCTTTCTTT. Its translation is CASSLTGGGTEAFF.

CDR3 nucleotide sequence: TGTGCCAGCAGCGTAGAGCCGGGGAGTAAGAATTCACCCCTCCACTTT. Residues: CASSVEPGSKNSPLHF. V and J are TRBV9 and TRBJ1-6, with no clear D. Germline V gene data show CDR1 as SGDLS and CDR2 as YYNGEE. With 0 bases removed from V and 7 bases from J, the gap between germline ends came to 14 bases. CDR3 length equals 16 residues.

CDR3 in amino acids: CSARDEPEQFF. In DNA, the CDR3 is TGCAGTGCTAGAGATGAGCCTGAGCAGTTCTTC. The rearrangement links TRBV20-1 to TRBJ2-1; D is undetermined. This CDR3 is 11 amino acids long. The germline V gene encodes CDR1 DFQATT and CDR2 SNEGSKA (reference sequence). Trimming left V 0 bases short and J 9 bases short, with 6 bases between.

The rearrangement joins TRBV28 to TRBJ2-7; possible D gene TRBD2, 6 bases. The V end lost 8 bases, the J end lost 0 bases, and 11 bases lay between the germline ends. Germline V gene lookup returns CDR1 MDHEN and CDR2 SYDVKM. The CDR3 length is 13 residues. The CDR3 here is CASGGTPSYEQYF. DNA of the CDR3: TGTGCCAGCGGCGGGACTCCCTCCTACGAGCAGTACTTC.

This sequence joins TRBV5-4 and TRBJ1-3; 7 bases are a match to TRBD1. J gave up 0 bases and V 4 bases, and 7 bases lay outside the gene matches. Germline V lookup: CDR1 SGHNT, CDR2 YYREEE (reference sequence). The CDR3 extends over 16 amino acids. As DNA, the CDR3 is TGTGCCAGCAGCCCAGGGGGTGAGAACTCTGGAAACACCATATATTTT. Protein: CASSPGGENSGNTIYF.

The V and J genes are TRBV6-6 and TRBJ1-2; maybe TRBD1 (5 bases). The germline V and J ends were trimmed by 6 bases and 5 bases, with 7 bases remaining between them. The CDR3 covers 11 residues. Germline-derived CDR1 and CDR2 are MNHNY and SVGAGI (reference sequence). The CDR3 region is CASSSGYGYTF. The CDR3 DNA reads TGTGCCAGCAGCTCAGGGTATGGCTACACCTTC.

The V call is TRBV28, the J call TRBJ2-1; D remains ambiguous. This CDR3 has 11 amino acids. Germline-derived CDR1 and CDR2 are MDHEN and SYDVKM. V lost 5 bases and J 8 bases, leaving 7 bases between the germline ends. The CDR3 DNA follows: TGTGCCAGCAGTATTTTCTATGAGCAGTTCTTC. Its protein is CASSIFYEQFF. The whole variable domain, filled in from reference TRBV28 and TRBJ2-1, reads DVKVTQSSRYLVKRTGEKVFLECVQDMDHENMFWYRQDPGLGLRLIYFSYDVKMKEKGDIPEGYSVSREKKERFSLILESASTNQTSMYLCASSIFYEQFFGPGTRLTVL.